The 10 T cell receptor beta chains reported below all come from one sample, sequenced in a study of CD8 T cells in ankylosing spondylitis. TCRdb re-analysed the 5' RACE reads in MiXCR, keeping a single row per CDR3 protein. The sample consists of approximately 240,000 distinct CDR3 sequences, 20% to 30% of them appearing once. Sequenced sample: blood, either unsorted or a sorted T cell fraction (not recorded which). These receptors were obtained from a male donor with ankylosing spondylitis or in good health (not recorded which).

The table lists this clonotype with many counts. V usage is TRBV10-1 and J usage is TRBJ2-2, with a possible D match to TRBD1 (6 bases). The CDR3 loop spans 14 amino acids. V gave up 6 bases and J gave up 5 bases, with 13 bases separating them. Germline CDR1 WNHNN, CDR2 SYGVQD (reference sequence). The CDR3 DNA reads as TGCGCCAGCAGGCCGGACAGTCTAACCGGGGAGCTGTTTTTT. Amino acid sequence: CASRPDSLTGELFF.

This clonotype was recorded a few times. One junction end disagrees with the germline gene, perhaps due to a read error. CDR3: CASSLLAGASGIF. For the CDR3, the DNA is TGTGCCAGCAGCTTACTAGCGGGGGCTAGCGGGATCTTC. The chain carries TRBV5-5 and TRBJ2-1, with 11 bases that match TRBD2. Germline CDR1 SGHKS, CDR2 YYEKEE (reference sequence). This CDR3 region has 13 residues.

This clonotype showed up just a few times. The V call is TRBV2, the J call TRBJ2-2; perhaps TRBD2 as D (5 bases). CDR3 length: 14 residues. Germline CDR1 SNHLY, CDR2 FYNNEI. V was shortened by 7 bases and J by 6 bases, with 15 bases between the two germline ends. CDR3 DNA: TGTGCCAGCATTATACGCTCGGGGTCCGGGGAGCTGTTTTTT. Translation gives CASIIRSGSGELFF.

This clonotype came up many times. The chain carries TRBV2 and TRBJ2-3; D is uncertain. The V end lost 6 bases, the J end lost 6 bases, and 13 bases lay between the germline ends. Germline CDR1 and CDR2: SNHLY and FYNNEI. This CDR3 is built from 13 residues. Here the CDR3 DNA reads TGTGCCAGCAGCCCCTCCCTCCCGGATACGCAGTATTTT. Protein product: CASSPSLPDTQYF.

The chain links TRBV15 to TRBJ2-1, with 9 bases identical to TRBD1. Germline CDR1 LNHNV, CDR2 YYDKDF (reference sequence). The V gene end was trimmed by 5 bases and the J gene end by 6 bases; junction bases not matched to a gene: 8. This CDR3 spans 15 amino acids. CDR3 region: CATSPRTGAGNEQFF. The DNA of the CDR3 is TGTGCCACCAGCCCTCGGACAGGGGCAGGCAATGAGCAGTTCTTC.

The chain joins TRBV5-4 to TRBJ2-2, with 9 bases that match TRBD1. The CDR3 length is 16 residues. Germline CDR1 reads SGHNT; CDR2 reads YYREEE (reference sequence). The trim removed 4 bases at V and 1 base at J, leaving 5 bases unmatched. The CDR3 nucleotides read TGTGCCAGCAGCCCGGGGGGACAGGGGAACACCGGGGAGCTGTTTTTT. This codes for CASSPGGQGNTGELFF.

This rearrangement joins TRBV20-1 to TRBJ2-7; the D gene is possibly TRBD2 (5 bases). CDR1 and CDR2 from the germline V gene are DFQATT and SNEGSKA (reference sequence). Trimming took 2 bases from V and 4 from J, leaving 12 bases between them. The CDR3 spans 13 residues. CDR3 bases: TGCAGTGCTAGAAAGGAGGCAACTTACGAGCAGTACTTC. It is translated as CSARKEATYEQYF.

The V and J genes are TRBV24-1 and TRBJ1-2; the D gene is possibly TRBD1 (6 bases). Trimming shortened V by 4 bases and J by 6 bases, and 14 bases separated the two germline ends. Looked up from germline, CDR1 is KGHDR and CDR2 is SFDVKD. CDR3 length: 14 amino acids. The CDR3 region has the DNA TGTGCCACCAGTGACACGACAGGAGCTAATGGCTACACCTTC. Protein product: CATSDTTGANGYTF.

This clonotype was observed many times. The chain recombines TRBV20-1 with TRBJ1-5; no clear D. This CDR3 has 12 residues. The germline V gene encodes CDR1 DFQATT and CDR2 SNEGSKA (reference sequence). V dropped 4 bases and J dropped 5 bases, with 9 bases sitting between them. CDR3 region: CSAIRSDQPQHF. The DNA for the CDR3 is TGCAGTGCTATTAGGTCCGATCAGCCCCAGCATTTT.

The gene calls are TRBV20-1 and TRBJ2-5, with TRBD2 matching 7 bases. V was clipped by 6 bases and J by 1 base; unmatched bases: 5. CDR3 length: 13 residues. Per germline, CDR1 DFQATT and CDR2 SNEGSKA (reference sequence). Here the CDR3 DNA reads TGCAGTGCCGCGGGGGAGTCCCAAGAGACCCAGTACTTC. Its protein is CSAAGESQETQYF.